The text below deals with one T cell receptor (beta chain). Its antigen is not known. TCRdb processed the reads anew with MiXCR; each CDR3 protein has one entry. The table shows hundreds of thousands of distinct CDR3 sequences, with about a sixth occurring only once. The data are from a study of T cell repertoires in cytomegalovirus infection. Turning to the study itself: Evidence of both CMV infection and a matching HLA type came from public TCR beta signatures. Whole-study findings and limits: Carriage of CMV together with the relevant HLA was identifiable through cumulative public TCR beta family frequency. The ex vivo response showed dominance by HLA-C-restricted CMV-specific TCR beta clonotypes.

The V gene's germline CDR1 is LGHNA and CDR2 YSLEER. V shed 4 bases and J shed 2 bases, with 20 bases lying between them. The CDR3 totals 17 residues. Sequencing was carried out using PBMCs. The TCR was taken from a human donor in good health (CMV status not recorded). Some clones in this sample may be carry-over from other donors' samples. The rearrangement links TRBV4-3 to TRBJ1-1; no reliable D call. This chain's CDR3 is CASSPTPMIGKNTEAFF. CDR3 bases: TGCGCCAGCAGCCCGACACCAATGATAGGGAAAAACACTGAAGCTTTCTTT.